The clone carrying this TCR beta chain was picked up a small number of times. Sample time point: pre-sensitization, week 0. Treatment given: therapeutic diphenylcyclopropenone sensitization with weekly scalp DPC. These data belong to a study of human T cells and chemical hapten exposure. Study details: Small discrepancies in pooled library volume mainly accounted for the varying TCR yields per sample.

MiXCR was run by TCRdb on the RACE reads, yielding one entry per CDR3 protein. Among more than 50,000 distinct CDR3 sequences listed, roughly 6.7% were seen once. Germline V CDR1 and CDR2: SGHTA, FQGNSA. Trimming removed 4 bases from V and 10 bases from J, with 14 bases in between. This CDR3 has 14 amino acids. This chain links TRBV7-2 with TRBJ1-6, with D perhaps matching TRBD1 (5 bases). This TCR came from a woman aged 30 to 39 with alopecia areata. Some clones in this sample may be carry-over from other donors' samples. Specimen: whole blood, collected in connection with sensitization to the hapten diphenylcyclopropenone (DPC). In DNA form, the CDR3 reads TGTGCCAGCAGCTCGGGGCAGGGCCAATCACCCCTCCACTTT. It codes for CASSSGQGQSPLHF.